These T cell receptor beta chains were read from a single sample in a study of tumor-infiltrating lymphocytes in glioblastoma multiforme. TCRdb re-called the multiplex PCR reads through MiXCR, storing one row per CDR3 protein. This repertoire shows around 8,600 distinct CDR3 sequences, about 80% found once; its top ten account for about 80%. Specimen: brain tumor tissue. These receptors originate from a male donor with glioblastoma. CDR3s include the opening cysteine and the closing phenylalanine or tryptophan. The D gene is left open where the match is weak. Clone size is shown for a subset of rows, as once, few, many or a class of expanded clone.

clone_size: many; d_call: .; v_call: TRBV11-2; j_call: TRBJ2-1; cdr3_nt: TGTGCCAGCATATTCAATGAGCAGTTCTTC; cdr3_aa: CASIFNEQFF
clone_size: many; d_call: TRBD2; v_call: TRBV12-3/TRBV12-4; j_call: TRBJ2-1; cdr3_nt: TGTGCCAGCAGCTCCAGGGAGGGGATTTGGGATGAGCAGTTCTTC; cdr3_aa: CASSSREGIWDEQFF
clone_size: .; d_call: .; v_call: TRBV29-1; j_call: TRBJ1-1; cdr3_nt: TGCAGCGTTGAAGAGGAACAGAGAAACACTGAAGCTTTCTTT; cdr3_aa: CSVEEEQRNTEAFF
clone_size: .; d_call: .; v_call: TRBV29-1; j_call: TRBJ1-1; cdr3_nt: TGCAGCGTTGTCCTGGGTCTCCTGAACACTGAAGCTTTCTTT; cdr3_aa: CSVVLGLLNTEAFF
clone_size: .; d_call: .; v_call: TRBV11-2; j_call: TRBJ2-1; cdr3_nt: TGTGCCAGCAGCCCGGTTCTAGAGCAGTTCTTC; cdr3_aa: CASSPVLEQFF
clone_size: once; d_call: .; v_call: TRBV13; j_call: TRBJ2-1; cdr3_nt: TGTGCCAGCAGCGTAGGGTGGAATGAGCAGTTCTTC; cdr3_aa: CASSVGWNEQFF
clone_size: .; d_call: TRBD2; v_call: TRBV7-9; j_call: TRBJ2-3; cdr3_nt: TGTGCCAGCAGATTAACGCAGGGACTAGTAGGCGCAGATACGCAGTATTTT; cdr3_aa: CASRLTQGLVGADTQYF
clone_size: .; d_call: .; v_call: TRBV6-5; j_call: TRBJ2-1; cdr3_nt: TGTGTCAGCAGTCCCAGGCCCTATAGCGACGGGCAGTTCTTC; cdr3_aa: CVSSPRPYSDGQFF
clone_size: .; d_call: TRBD2; v_call: TRBV11-2; j_call: TRBJ2-2; cdr3_nt: TGTGCCAGCACCCCCTCATTCGTCCAAGGGCTAGCGGTAAACACCCGTGAGCTGTTTTTT; cdr3_aa: CASTPSFVQGLAVNTRELFF
clone_size: .; d_call: TRBD2; v_call: TRBV11-3; j_call: TRBJ2-1; cdr3_nt: TGTGCCAGCAGCTTACTAGCGGGGTTATATGAGCAGTTCTTC; cdr3_aa: CASSLLAGLYEQFF
clone_size: few; d_call: TRBD2; v_call: TRBV11-1; j_call: TRBJ2-1; cdr3_nt: TGTGCCAGCAGCCTAAGCGGGGGGCTAAACAATGAGCAGTTCTTC; cdr3_aa: CASSLSGGLNNEQFF
clone_size: .; d_call: .; v_call: TRBV20-1; j_call: TRBJ2-4; cdr3_nt: TGCAGTGCAAAACTCCAAAACATTCAGTACTTC; cdr3_aa: CSAKLQNIQYF
clone_size: .; d_call: .; v_call: TRBV7-9; j_call: TRBJ2-3; cdr3_nt: TGTGCCAGCGGAGCGAGTTCCGGCACAGATACGCAGTATTTT; cdr3_aa: CASGASSGTDTQYF
clone_size: .; d_call: .; v_call: TRBV10-2; j_call: TRBJ2-7; cdr3_nt: TGCGCCAGCAGTCTAAGACTCGGGATAGGGTACGAGCAGTACTTC; cdr3_aa: CASSLRLGIGYEQYF
clone_size: once; d_call: .; v_call: TRBV11-2; j_call: TRBJ2-1; cdr3_nt: TGTGTCAGCAGCTTAGATGAGGGGAACGAGCAGTTCTTC; cdr3_aa: CVSSLDEGNEQFF
clone_size: once; d_call: .; v_call: TRBV10-1; j_call: TRBJ1-2; cdr3_nt: TGCGCCAGCAGTGAGTTGGGGGCGCTGTGTTGGGATGGCTACACCTTC; cdr3_aa: CASSELGALCWDGYTF
clone_size: medium-sized; d_call: .; v_call: TRBV6-6; j_call: TRBJ2-1; cdr3_nt: TGTGCCAGCAGTACCGGACGGTACAATGAGCAGTTCTTC; cdr3_aa: CASSTGRYNEQFF
clone_size: .; d_call: .; v_call: TRBV29-1; j_call: TRBJ2-2; cdr3_nt: TGCAGCGTCGAAGGGGCGCCGGAGAACACCGGGGAGCTGTTTTTT; cdr3_aa: CSVEGAPENTGELFF
clone_size: once; d_call: .; v_call: TRBV11-2; j_call: TRBJ2-1; cdr3_nt: TGCGCTAACAGCTCAGATATGGGGAATGAGCAGTTCTTC; cdr3_aa: CANSSDMGNEQFF
clone_size: .; d_call: .; v_call: TRBV12-3/TRBV12-4; j_call: TRBJ1-3; cdr3_nt: TGTGCCAGCAGCAAACTTCAAATGGACACCATATATTTT; cdr3_aa: CASSKLQMDTIYF
clone_size: .; d_call: TRBD2; v_call: TRBV6-6; j_call: TRBJ2-4; cdr3_nt: TGTGCCAGCAGTTACGGGACGGGGGGAAGTCCAGCCAAAAACATTCAGTACTTC; cdr3_aa: CASSYGTGGSPAKNIQYF
clone_size: .; d_call: TRBD1; v_call: TRBV4-1; j_call: TRBJ1-2; cdr3_nt: TGCGCCAGCAGCTCCCGACAGGGGGACTATGGCTACACCTTC; cdr3_aa: CASSSRQGDYGYTF
clone_size: medium-sized; d_call: .; v_call: TRBV20-1; j_call: TRBJ2-5; cdr3_nt: TGCAGTGCTAGAGAAGGTTCCAGGGGGGCAGAGACCCAGTACTTC; cdr3_aa: CSAREGSRGAETQYF
clone_size: .; d_call: .; v_call: TRBV20-1; j_call: TRBJ2-5; cdr3_nt: TGCAGTGCTGAGAATCAAGAGACCCAGTACTTC; cdr3_aa: CSAENQETQYF
clone_size: .; d_call: .; v_call: TRBV6-6; j_call: TRBJ2-2; cdr3_nt: TGTGCCAGCAGGGGGGACTCAAATACCGGGGAGCTGTTTTTT; cdr3_aa: CASRGDSNTGELFF
clone_size: medium-sized; d_call: TRBD1; v_call: TRBV10-3; j_call: TRBJ2-7; cdr3_nt: TGTGCCATCAGCCCGGACAGGGCGTACGAGCAGTACTTC; cdr3_aa: CAISPDRAYEQYF
clone_size: .; d_call: .; v_call: TRBV28; j_call: TRBJ1-5; cdr3_nt: TGTGCCAGCAGACCGGAGGGGAGCAGCAATCAGCCCCAGCATTTT; cdr3_aa: CASRPEGSSNQPQHF
clone_size: .; d_call: .; v_call: TRBV11-2; j_call: TRBJ1-1; cdr3_nt: TGTGCCAGCAGCGCCTATGAGCGCACTGAAGCTTTCTTT; cdr3_aa: CASSAYERTEAFF
clone_size: .; d_call: .; v_call: TRBV20-1; j_call: TRBJ1-4; cdr3_nt: TGCAGTGCTCGAGAAAGGGCAGGGGTCTCAACTAATGAAAAACCGTCTTTT; cdr3_aa: CSARERAGVSTNEKPSF
clone_size: large; d_call: .; v_call: TRBV29-1; j_call: TRBJ2-7; cdr3_nt: TGCAGCGTTGAAGTTGGCGGGTCGGGGGAGCAGTACTTC; cdr3_aa: CSVEVGGSGEQYF
clone_size: .; d_call: TRBD2; v_call: TRBV11-3; j_call: TRBJ2-1; cdr3_nt: TGTGCCAGCAGCCCGGGCTTAGGCTCCGGGGCTAGCGGGAGGAACAATGAGCAGTTCTTC; cdr3_aa: CASSPGLGSGASGRNNEQFF
clone_size: once; d_call: .; v_call: TRBV11-1; j_call: TRBJ2-7; cdr3_nt: TGTGCCAGCAGCTTAGTGCAGGGGACGGCGCAGTACTTC; cdr3_aa: CASSLVQGTAQYF
clone_size: few; d_call: TRBD1; v_call: TRBV11-2; j_call: TRBJ1-2; cdr3_nt: TGTGCCAGCAGCCTCCGGGACAGGGGGAACTATGGCTACACCTTC; cdr3_aa: CASSLRDRGNYGYTF
clone_size: .; d_call: .; v_call: TRBV5-1; j_call: TRBJ2-7; cdr3_nt: TGCGCCAGCAGCTTGGGGGAGAGCTCCCACGAGCAGTACTTC; cdr3_aa: CASSLGESSHEQYF
clone_size: .; d_call: .; v_call: TRBV4-1; j_call: TRBJ2-3; cdr3_nt: TGCGCCAGCAGCCAAGCGAAGTCCACAGATACGCAGTATTTT; cdr3_aa: CASSQAKSTDTQYF
clone_size: .; d_call: .; v_call: TRBV11-2; j_call: TRBJ2-2; cdr3_nt: TGTGCCAGCACCCCCTCATTCGGCCAAGGGCTAGTAGTAAACACCCGGGAACTGTTTTTT; cdr3_aa: CASTPSFGQGLVVNTRELFF
clone_size: .; d_call: .; v_call: TRBV28; j_call: TRBJ1-2; cdr3_nt: TGTGCCAGCACCCAACGAGCGAGGAATAACTATGGCTACACCTTC; cdr3_aa: CASTQRARNNYGYTF
clone_size: .; d_call: .; v_call: TRBV12-3/TRBV12-4; j_call: TRBJ2-1; cdr3_nt: TGTGCCAGCAGTATAAAACAGGGCGGTGAGCAGTTCTTC; cdr3_aa: CASSIKQGGEQFF
clone_size: .; d_call: .; v_call: TRBV4-1; j_call: TRBJ1-3; cdr3_nt: TGCGCCAGCAGACTCATCACCCCTTACTCTGGAAACACCATATATTTT; cdr3_aa: CASRLITPYSGNTIYF
clone_size: few; d_call: .; v_call: TRBV11-2; j_call: TRBJ2-7; cdr3_nt: TGTGCCAGCAGCTCGTATTTGCAGCAGTACTTC; cdr3_aa: CASSSYLQQYF
clone_size: .; d_call: TRBD2; v_call: TRBV6-5; j_call: TRBJ2-7; cdr3_nt: TGTGCCAGCAATCCAACCGGGACTAGCGGGACCTACGAGCAGTACTTC; cdr3_aa: CASNPTGTSGTYEQYF
clone_size: .; d_call: TRBD2; v_call: TRBV11-2; j_call: TRBJ2-7; cdr3_nt: TGTGCCAGCAGCTTAAGCGGGGACGTACTACGAGAGCAGTACTTC; cdr3_aa: CASSLSGDVLREQYF
clone_size: once; d_call: TRBD2; v_call: TRBV11-2; j_call: TRBJ2-3; cdr3_nt: TGTGCCAGCAGCGTTAGCGGGAGCCTCCCAGATACGCAGTATTTT; cdr3_aa: CASSVSGSLPDTQYF
clone_size: few; d_call: TRBD1; v_call: TRBV19; j_call: TRBJ2-1; cdr3_nt: TGTGCCAGTAGGGGGACAGGGAGCTCCTACAATGAGCAGTTCTTC; cdr3_aa: CASRGTGSSYNEQFF
clone_size: .; d_call: .; v_call: TRBV11-2; j_call: TRBJ1-1; cdr3_nt: TGTGCCAGCAGCTTAGGGACAGTGAACACTGAAGCTTTCTTT; cdr3_aa: CASSLGTVNTEAFF
clone_size: .; d_call: TRBD1; v_call: TRBV11-2; j_call: TRBJ2-1; cdr3_nt: TGTGCCAGCAGCTTAATGGAACAGGGGAATAAGCAGTTCTTC; cdr3_aa: CASSLMEQGNKQFF
clone_size: .; d_call: .; v_call: TRBV11-2; j_call: TRBJ2-2; cdr3_nt: TGTGCCAGCAGCCAAAGGGTGGCCACGGCGGACGGGGAGCTGTTTTTT; cdr3_aa: CASSQRVATADGELFF
clone_size: .; d_call: .; v_call: TRBV5-6; j_call: TRBJ2-5; cdr3_nt: TGTGCCAGCAGCGAACAGGGTCTGCGGGAGACCCAGTACTTC; cdr3_aa: CASSEQGLRETQYF
clone_size: .; d_call: .; v_call: TRBV4-1; j_call: TRBJ2-7; cdr3_nt: TGCGCCAGCAGCCATTCGGGAACCTACGAGCAGTACTTC; cdr3_aa: CASSHSGTYEQYF
clone_size: .; d_call: .; v_call: TRBV20-1; j_call: TRBJ2-7; cdr3_nt: TGCAGTGCTAGAGCGATAAGCGAGGGACTCTCCTACGAGCAGTACTTC; cdr3_aa: CSARAISEGLSYEQYF
clone_size: few; d_call: TRBD2; v_call: TRBV29-1; j_call: TRBJ2-7; cdr3_nt: TGCAGCGTTGTTAGCGGGAGATACGAGCAGTACTTC; cdr3_aa: CSVVSGRYEQYF
clone_size: .; d_call: TRBD1; v_call: TRBV11-2; j_call: TRBJ2-2; cdr3_nt: TGTGCCAGCAGCCGGGACAGGGGGCGCCCGACGAACACCGGGGAGCTGTTTTTT; cdr3_aa: CASSRDRGRPTNTGELFF
clone_size: few; d_call: .; v_call: TRBV20-1; j_call: TRBJ1-6; cdr3_nt: TGCAGTGCTGGGGCCAGGGGAGCCCTCCACTTT; cdr3_aa: CSAGARGALHF
clone_size: .; d_call: TRBD2; v_call: TRBV11-2; j_call: TRBJ2-3; cdr3_nt: TGTGCCAGCAGCTTCACTAGCGGGAGTTTGTCAAATACTCAGTATTTT; cdr3_aa: CASSFTSGSLSNTQYF
clone_size: few; d_call: TRBD2; v_call: TRBV11-3; j_call: TRBJ2-5; cdr3_nt: TGTGCCAGCAGTACCTCCGGCGGGAGAGGAGAGACCCAGTACTTC; cdr3_aa: CASSTSGGRGETQYF
clone_size: .; d_call: TRBD1; v_call: TRBV11-2; j_call: TRBJ2-1; cdr3_nt: TGTGCCAGCAGCTCCGGGACAGGGAAGGGTGAGCAGTTCTTC; cdr3_aa: CASSSGTGKGEQFF
clone_size: many; d_call: TRBD2; v_call: TRBV20-1; j_call: TRBJ2-7; cdr3_nt: TGCAGTGCTCGGACTAGCGGGGAAGCCACCTACGAGCAGTACTTC; cdr3_aa: CSARTSGEATYEQYF
clone_size: .; d_call: .; v_call: TRBV4-3; j_call: TRBJ2-2; cdr3_nt: TGCGCCAGCAGCGAGGACAGTAACACCGGGGAGCTGTTTTTT; cdr3_aa: CASSEDSNTGELFF
clone_size: .; d_call: .; v_call: TRBV11-3; j_call: TRBJ2-7; cdr3_nt: TGTGCCAGCAGCTTAGTAGCGTCCACCTACGAGCAGTACTTC; cdr3_aa: CASSLVASTYEQYF
clone_size: once; d_call: TRBD1; v_call: TRBV6-2/TRBV6-3; j_call: TRBJ1-1; cdr3_nt: TGTGCCAGCAGTTACACCACAGGGGTCACTGAAGCTTTCTTT; cdr3_aa: CASSYTTGVTEAFF